These 18 T cell receptor beta chains originate from one sample sequenced in a study of response to subunit inactivated influenza vaccine (dated by TCRdb to about 2018). Library preparation used RT-PCR. The run used an Illumina HiSeq 2500. Starting from the raw public reads, TCRdb applied fastp trimming at Q25, assembled clones with MiXCR and retained in-frame beta chains. CDR3 protein sequences are deduplicated, and each keeps its most common genes and DNA. For this sample the table gives some 800,000 distinct CDR3 sequences, of which about 20% were detected only once. Of the sample, about 10% falls within the top ten clones. The sample here was PBMCs from blood, taken around 5 days after vaccination. These receptors were obtained from a man aged 45-65 years who received an inactivated influenza vaccine. Donor details come from another sample of the same person, matched by shared clones.

The rearrangement joins TRBV3-1 to TRBJ2-1; D not certain. The CDR3 consists of 15 residues. The germline CDR1 and CDR2 sequences are LGHDT and YNNKEL (reference sequence). Trimming stripped 7 bases from V and 1 base from J, with 14 bases between. The CDR3 coding sequence is TGTGCCAGCACAGGAGCAGCCTCATCCTACAATGAGCAGTTCTTC. Translating gives CASTGAASSYNEQFF.

The chain is built from TRBV20-1 and TRBJ2-3; the D gene is possibly TRBD2 (5 bases). The CDR3 totals 14 residues. The germline CDR1 and CDR2 sequences are DFQATT and SNEGSKA (reference sequence). Trimming stripped 2 bases from V and 4 bases from J, with 13 bases between. CDR3 loop: CSARFSGIADTQYF. In nucleotides, the CDR3 is TGCAGTGCTAGATTTTCGGGGATTGCAGATACGCAGTATTTT.

V usage is TRBV3-1 and J usage is TRBJ2-5; D possibly corresponds to TRBD1 (6 bases). CDR3 length equals 16 residues. V lost 0 bases and J lost 2, with 13 bases in between. Germline V gives CDR1 LGHDT, CDR2 YNNKEL (reference sequence). In nucleotides, the CDR3 is TGTGCCAGCAGCCAAGAGAGGACAGCTAGACAAGAGACCCAGTACTTC. Protein sequence: CASSQERTARQETQYF.

The chain couples TRBV5-1 to TRBJ2-2; possibly TRBD1 or TRBD2 for D (5 bases each). Trimming stripped 1 base from V and 1 base from J, with 11 bases between. Germline V gene sequence: CDR1 SGHRS, CDR2 YFSETQ. This CDR3 has 16 residues. The chain's CDR3 is CASSLTGTVNTGELFF. CDR3 bases: TGCGCCAGCAGCTTGACCGGGACGGTGAACACCGGGGAGCTGTTTTTT.

This clonotype was counted only a few times. V usage is TRBV24-1 and J usage is TRBJ2-5; 7 bases fit TRBD1. Trimming at V came to 5 bases and at J to 1 base, leaving 6 bases not matched to a gene. Germline values: CDR1 KGHDR, CDR2 SFDVKD. The CDR3 runs 15 residues. The CDR3 DNA is TGTGCCACCAGTGGAATCGGGACAGCCCAAGAGACCCAGTACTTC. Its protein product is CATSGIGTAQETQYF.

This clonotype was seen many times. V and J are TRBV29-1 and TRBJ2-1; 8 bases match TRBD2. In germline, CDR1 is SQVTM, CDR2 ANQGSEA. The CDR3 totals 15 residues. The ends lost 7 bases at V and 5 bases at J; junction bases unmatched: 13. CDR3 sequence (DNA): TGCAGCGGCCGACCTCTAGCGGGCAAAAACAATGAGCAGTTCTTC. As protein: CSGRPLAGKNNEQFF.

This clonotype turned up a few times. The chain carries TRBV7-8 and TRBJ1-3; possible D gene TRBD1, 5 bases. V was clipped by 5 bases and J by 3 bases, with 11 bases between them. The CDR3 is 14 residues long. The germline gives CDR1 SGHVS, CDR2 FQNEAQ. The CDR3 here is CASSPSRDGNTIYF. CDR3 bases: TGTGCCAGCAGCCCCAGCAGGGATGGAAACACCATATATTTT.

The rearrangement links TRBV6-1 to TRBJ2-7; 7 bases agree with TRBD1. This CDR3 spans 17 amino acids. Germline CDR1 and CDR2: MNHNS and SASEGT. Trimming removed 3 bases from V and 0 bases from J; junction bases left unmatched: 11. This CDR3 reads CASSETGYLGNSYEQYF. The CDR3 DNA is TGTGCCAGCAGTGAGACAGGGTACCTTGGGAACTCCTACGAGCAGTACTTC.

The V and J genes are TRBV6-2 or TRBV6-3 and TRBJ2-6; the D is unclear. Germline CDR1 is MNHEY and CDR2 is SVGEGT. This CDR3 is 19 amino acids long. V shed 7 bases and J shed 0 bases, with 22 bases lying between them. CDR3 DNA: TGTGCCAGCATCTTCGATCCCGGCAGTGTTAGCTCTGGGGCCAACGTCCTGACTTTC. Protein sequence: CASIFDPGSVSSGANVLTF.

The chain employs TRBV5-1 and TRBJ2-5; 10 bases are shared with TRBD1. Germline V gene lookup returns CDR1 SGHRS and CDR2 YFSETQ. The CDR3 runs to 15 residues. J was trimmed by 4 bases and V by 4 bases; bases with no gene match: 7. The CDR3: CASSVGQGRVETQYF. The CDR3 DNA reads TGCGCCAGCAGCGTGGGACAGGGGAGGGTAGAGACCCAGTACTTC. The full variable domain, its missing parts supplied by reference TRBV5-1 and TRBJ2-5, is KAGVTQTPRYLIKTRGQQVTLSCSPISGHRSVSWYQQTPGQGLQFLFEYFSETQRNKGNFPGRFSGRQFSNSRSEMNVSTLELGDSALYLCASSVGQGRVETQYFGPGTRLLVL.

This clonotype was detected a few times. V and J are TRBV20-1 and TRBJ2-1, with D possibly being TRBD2 (6 bases). Per germline, CDR1 DFQATT and CDR2 SNEGSKA (reference sequence). CDR3 length: 15 residues. V lost 0 bases to trimming and J lost 2 bases, with 11 bases between them. This CDR3 reads CSARDLEGAYNEQFF. CDR3 DNA sequence: TGCAGTGCTAGAGATCTGGAGGGCGCCTACAATGAGCAGTTCTTC.

The table lists this clonotype with many counts. V usage is TRBV12-3 or TRBV12-4 and J usage is TRBJ1-5; the D is unclear. V was cut by 3 bases and J by 1 base, with 4 bases left in between. The CDR3 contains 13 residues. The CDR3 sequence is CASSFRSNQPQHF. The CDR3, as DNA: TGTGCCAGCAGTTTTCGGAGCAATCAGCCCCAGCATTTT.

The gene calls are TRBV9 and TRBJ2-1, with D unclear. Germline V CDR1 and CDR2: SGDLS, YYNGEE. CDR3 size: 12 residues. Deletions cut 4 bases from V and 8 bases from J, with 10 bases between. CDR3 protein: CASSLNGYEQFF. CDR3 sequence (DNA): TGTGCCAGCAGCCTAAACGGGTATGAGCAGTTCTTC.

The chain joins TRBV7-2 to TRBJ1-4; TRBD1 aligns across 7 bases. From germline, CDR1 is SGHTA and CDR2 FQGNSA. After removal of 6 bases from V and 5 bases from J, the junction contained 12 bases not matched to a gene. The CDR3 runs to 16 residues. CDR3 sequence (DNA): TGTGCCAGCAGATCGGTGGGTGGCAGGGGGAATGAAAAACTGTTTTTT. Residues: CASRSVGGRGNEKLFF.

This chain links TRBV4-1 with TRBJ2-6, with D unclear. This CDR3 region has 17 residues. CDR1 MGHRA and CDR2 YSYEKL come from the germline V gene. The ends were cut back, 2 bases at V and 0 bases at J, with 11 bases in the middle. The CDR3 bases are TGCGCCAGCAGCCAACGCATGGACCGCTCTGGGGCCAACGTCCTGACTTTC. As protein: CASSQRMDRSGANVLTF.

The chain uses TRBV11-1 and TRBJ2-1; D gene uncertain. V lost 1 base and J lost 10, with 8 bases in between. This CDR3 is built from 12 residues. Germline CDR1 and CDR2: SGHAT and FQDESV (reference sequence). CDR3 amino acids: CASSLEHQEQFF. The DNA for the CDR3 is TGTGCCAGCAGCTTAGAGCATCAGGAGCAGTTCTTC.

The rearrangement joins TRBV20-1 to TRBJ1-5; no reliable D call. This CDR3 region has 14 residues. With 4 bases removed from V and 4 bases from J, the gap between germline ends came to 14 bases. Germline V gene sequence: CDR1 DFQATT, CDR2 SNEGSKA (reference sequence). CDR3 protein: CSAKPVIGNQPQHF. In DNA form, the CDR3 reads TGCAGTGCTAAGCCAGTAATCGGTAATCAGCCCCAGCATTTT.

There are many counts of this clonotype. The V and J genes are TRBV12-3 or TRBV12-4 and TRBJ2-1; a weak D match, TRBD1 (5 bases). The V end lost 3 bases, the J end lost 6 bases, and 18 bases lay between the germline ends. CDR3 length equals 16 residues. The CDR3 bases are TGTGCCAGCAGTTTCATACAGGAGAACCCTCCCAATGAGCAGTTCTTC. Translation: CASSFIQENPPNEQFF.